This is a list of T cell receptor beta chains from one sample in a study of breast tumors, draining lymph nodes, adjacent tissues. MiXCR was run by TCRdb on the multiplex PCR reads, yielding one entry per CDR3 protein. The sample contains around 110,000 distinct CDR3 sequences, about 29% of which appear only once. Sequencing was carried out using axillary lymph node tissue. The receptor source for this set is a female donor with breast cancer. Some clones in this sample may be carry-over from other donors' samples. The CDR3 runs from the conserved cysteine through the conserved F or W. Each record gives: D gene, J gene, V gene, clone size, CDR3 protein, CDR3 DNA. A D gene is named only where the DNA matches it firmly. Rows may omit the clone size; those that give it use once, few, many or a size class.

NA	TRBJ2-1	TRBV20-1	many	CSASREAVAYNEQFF	TGCAGTGCCAGCCGGGAAGCGGTGGCCTACAATGAGCAGTTCTTC
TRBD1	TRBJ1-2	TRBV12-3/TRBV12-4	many	CASTTRDRGPYGYTF	TGTGCCAGCACCACCCGGGACAGGGGCCCCTATGGCTACACCTTC
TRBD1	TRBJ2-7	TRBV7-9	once	CASGVDRDYEQYF	TGTGCCAGCGGTGTAGACAGGGACTACGAGCAGTACTTC
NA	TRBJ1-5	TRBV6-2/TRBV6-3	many	CASSYGGRQPQHF	TGTGCCAGCAGTTACGGGGGCCGTCAGCCCCAGCATTTT
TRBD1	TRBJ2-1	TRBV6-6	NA	CASSPETGGVSNEQFF	TGTGCCAGCAGTCCAGAGACAGGGGGCGTTAGTAATGAGCAGTTCTTC
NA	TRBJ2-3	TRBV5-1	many	CASSLEAGNTDTQYF	TGCGCCAGCAGCTTGGAGGCAGGGAATACAGATACGCAGTATTTT
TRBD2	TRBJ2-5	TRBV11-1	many	CASSLRTSGRGQETQYF	TGTGCCAGCAGCCTCAGGACTAGCGGGAGGGGACAAGAGACCCAGTACTTC
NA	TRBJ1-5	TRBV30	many	CAWTQDSNQPQHF	TGTGCCTGGACCCAGGATAGCAATCAGCCCCAGCATTTT
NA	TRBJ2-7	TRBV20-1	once	CSARPPGHSSSYEQYF	TGCAGTGCTAGGCCTCCGGGACACTCGAGCTCCTACGAGCAGTACTTC
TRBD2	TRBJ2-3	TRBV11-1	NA	CASSEGLAGFVFNTDTQYF	TGTGCCAGCAGCGAGGGACTAGCGGGGTTCGTCTTCAACACAGATACGCAGTATTTT
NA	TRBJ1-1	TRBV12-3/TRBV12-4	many	CASRRAGNTEAFF	TGTGCCAGCAGAAGGGCCGGGAACACTGAAGCTTTCTTT
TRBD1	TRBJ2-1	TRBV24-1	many	CATSDDRVLYNEQFF	TGTGCCACCAGTGATGACAGGGTCTTATACAATGAGCAGTTCTTC
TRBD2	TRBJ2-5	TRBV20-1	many	CSAREGRVGKTQYF	TGCAGTGCCAGGGAGGGACGGGTGGGGAAGACCCAGTACTTC
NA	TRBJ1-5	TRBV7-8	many	CASSLGLAYSNQPQHF	TGTGCCAGCAGCTTAGGGCTCGCCTATAGCAATCAGCCCCAGCATTTT
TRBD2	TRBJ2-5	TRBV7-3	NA	CASSPSALAGGETQCF	TGTGCCAGCAGCCCAAGTGCACTAGCGGGGGGAGAGACCCAGTGCTTC
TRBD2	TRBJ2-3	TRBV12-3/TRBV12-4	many	CASSPGLAGGTDTQYF	TGTGCCAGCAGTCCCGGGTTAGCGGGGGGCACAGATACGCAGTATTTT
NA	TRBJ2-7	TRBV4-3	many	CASSRGGGGPYEQYF	TGCGCCAGCAGCCGCGGAGGAGGGGGACCCTACGAGCAGTACTTC
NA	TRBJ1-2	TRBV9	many	CASSGQEEGYTF	TGTGCCAGCAGCGGCCAGGAAGAAGGCTACACCTTC
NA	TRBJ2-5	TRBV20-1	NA	CSAQHQETQSF	TGCAGTGCCCAACACCAAGAGACCCAGTCCTTC
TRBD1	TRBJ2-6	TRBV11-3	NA	CASSGGQGATGANVLTF	TGTGCCAGCAGCGGAGGACAGGGGGCCACCGGGGCCAACGTCCTGACTTTC
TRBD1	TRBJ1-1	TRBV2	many	CASSEGLRTGNTEAFF	TGTGCCAGCAGTGAAGGACTGAGGACAGGGAACACTGAAGCTTTCTTT
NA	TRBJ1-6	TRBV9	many	CASSVSGSGDSPLHF	TGTGCCAGCAGCGTTTCCGGCAGTGGGGATTCACCCCTCCACTTT